This TCR beta chain was documented in a study of T cells in localized non-small cell lung cancer. J gave up 6 bases and V 4 bases, and 6 bases lay outside the gene matches. CDR3 length: 14 residues. Germline V gives CDR1 SGHDT, CDR2 YYEEEE. The protocol was immunoSEQ multiplex PCR, while the TCRdb copy is restricted to in-frame clones and leaves out a portion. The table has approximately 54,000 clones, about nine tenths seen once. This specimen consisted of peripheral blood, obtained before any cancer treatment. The source is a woman aged 35-75 years with stage I lung adenocarcinoma. The chain combines TRBV5-6 with TRBJ2-1; 8 nucleotides line up with TRBD2. The chain's CDR3 is CASSLGRGSNEQFF. The CDR3 nucleotides read TGTGCCAGCAGCCTCGGGAGGGGTAGCAATGAGCAGTTCTTC.